A single sample gave rise to the 29 T cell receptor beta chains below, sequenced in a study of T cell changes during pregnancy in multiple sclerosis. The repertoire was sequenced with immunoSEQ multiplex PCR; TCRdb's copy has only in-frame clones and lacks some. The data hold some 80,000 clones, with 85% to 95% observed a single time. Sequencing was performed on peripheral blood, taken in the third trimester of pregnancy. These TCRs come from a female donor with multiple sclerosis, enrolled in a pregnancy study.

The CDR3 DNA sequence: TGCGCCAGCAGCTTGACAGGGCCCAATCAGCCCCAGCATTTT. This codes for CASSLTGPNQPQHF. The genes are TRBV5-1 and TRBJ1-5; tentatively, D is TRBD1 (6 bases). Trimming shortened V by 1 base and J by 3 bases, and 8 bases separated the two germline ends. Germline CDR1 and CDR2: SGHRS and YFSETQ. CDR3 length equals 14 residues.

The V call is TRBV29-1, the J call TRBJ1-1; 8 bases are a match to TRBD1. Germline lookup yields CDR1 SQVTM and CDR2 ANQGSEA. The CDR3 covers 11 residues. V gave up 2 bases and J gave up 11 bases; unmatched junction bases: 4. CDR3 residues: CSVESTGAAFF. The CDR3 DNA is TGCAGCGTTGAATCGACAGGGGCCGCTTTCTTT.

There are a few counts of this clone. CDR3 nucleotide sequence: TGTGCCAGCAGTCCACAGGGATTCCTCAATTCACCCCTCCACTTT. Its protein is CASSPQGFLNSPLHF. The gene calls are TRBV27 and TRBJ1-6; possibly TRBD1 for D (6 bases). V was shortened by 5 bases and J by 7 bases, with 15 bases between the two germline ends. Germline lookup yields CDR1 MNHEY and CDR2 SMNVEV (reference sequence). CDR3 length: 15 residues.

The J gene is TRBJ2-5, the V gene TRBV19; D is perhaps TRBD2 (7 bases). Per germline, CDR1 LNHDA and CDR2 SQIVND (reference sequence). V lost 3 bases and J lost 4, with 15 bases in between. The CDR3 has 15 amino acids. The CDR3 reads CASSIMRGRLETQYF. In DNA, the CDR3 is TGTGCCAGTAGTATCATGCGGGGGCGTTTAGAGACCCAGTACTTC.

This clone was found once. The chain combines TRBV7-9 with TRBJ1-5; 7 bases line up with TRBD1. CDR1 and CDR2 from the germline V gene are SEHNR and FQNEAQ (reference sequence). V lost 4 bases, J lost 5 bases, and 2 bases stayed unmatched. The CDR3 is 13 residues long. The CDR3 sequence is CASSSQGDQPQHF. The DNA of the CDR3 is TGTGCCAGCAGCTCGCAGGGGGATCAGCCCCAGCATTTT.

This clone is judged large. The V and J genes are TRBV21-1 and TRBJ1-5. TRBV21-1 counts as a pseudogene. The CDR3 is 17 residues long. CDR3 sequence reads: CASSKVMGYGGNQPQHF. CDR3 DNA: TGTGCCAGCAGCAAAGTCATGGGGTACGGGGGCAATCAGCCCCAGCATTTT.

This clone was detected once. The chain has TRBV2 and TRBJ2-7; tentatively, D is TRBD1 (6 bases). V shed 4 bases and J shed 3 bases, with 10 bases lying between them. Germline CDR1 SNHLY, CDR2 FYNNEI. The CDR3 totals 13 residues. The CDR3 nucleotides read TGTGCCAGCAGTGCCCTACAGGGCTACGAGCAGTACTTC. Amino acids: CASSALQGYEQYF.

This chain uses TRBV19 with TRBJ1-5, with 7 bases lining up with TRBD1. Germline V gene lookup returns CDR1 LNHDA and CDR2 SQIVND (reference sequence). V was pared by 6 bases and J by 3 bases, with 11 bases of the junction left unmatched. The CDR3 loop spans 16 amino acids. The DNA for the CDR3 is TGTGCCAGTAGCCTATTCGGACAGGTTCCCAATCAGCCCCAGCATTTT. Encoded protein: CASSLFGQVPNQPQHF.

The rearrangement joins TRBV18 to TRBJ2-7; 10 positions agree with TRBD2. The junction had 7 bases not matched to a gene; V was cut back by 7 bases and J by 1 base. Per the germline V gene, CDR1 is KGHSH and CDR2 is LQKENI. This CDR3 is built from 15 residues. CDR3 nucleotide sequence: TGTGCCAGCTGGAAAACTAGCGGGGCTTCCTACGAGCAGTACTTC. Translation: CASWKTSGASYEQYF. Using reference TRBV18 and TRBJ2-7 for the parts outside the CDR3, the full variable domain is NAGVMQNPRHLVRRRGQEARLRCSPMKGHSHVYWYRQLPEEGLKFMVYLQKENIIDESGMPKERFSAEFPKEGPSILRIQQVVRGDSAAYFCASWKTSGASYEQYFGPGTRLTVT.

This chain uses TRBV5-1 with TRBJ2-1; 7 bases match TRBD2. This CDR3 spans 11 amino acids. Germline V lookup: CDR1 SGHRS, CDR2 YFSETQ. J lost 9 bases, V lost 6 bases, and 3 bases had no gene match. This CDR3 reads CASISGGEQFF. For the CDR3, the DNA is TGCGCCAGCATCTCGGGGGGTGAGCAGTTCTTC.

The V call is TRBV6-6, the J call TRBJ2-3; 7 bases fit TRBD2. This CDR3 contains 15 residues. Germline V gives CDR1 MNHNY, CDR2 SVGAGI (reference sequence). V was clipped by 6 bases and J by 0 bases; unmatched bases: 6. CDR3 coding DNA: TGTGCCAGCAGCTCAGCGGGAACAAGCACAGATACGCAGTATTTT. The encoded protein is CASSSAGTSTDTQYF.

V and J are TRBV7-6 and TRBJ2-7; D possibly corresponds to TRBD1 (6 bases). The V gene lost 4 bases and the J gene lost 9 bases, with 13 bases spanning the gap. CDR3 length: 12 amino acids. Germline CDR1 reads SGHVS; CDR2 reads FNYEAQ. The DNA of the CDR3 is TGTGCCAGCAGCTCCACAGGGAAAGTGCAGTACTTC. This gives the protein CASSSTGKVQYF.

The gene calls are TRBV5-4 and TRBJ2-3; D is perhaps TRBD2 (5 bases). Trimming removed 4 bases from V and 5 bases from J, with 11 bases in between. This CDR3 is built from 13 residues. CDR1 and CDR2 (germline): SGHNT, YYREEE (reference sequence). CDR3: CASSGRGRDTQYF. DNA of the CDR3: TGTGCCAGCAGCGGACGGGGTCGAGATACGCAGTATTTT.

The rearrangement joins TRBV27 to TRBJ2-3; the D gene is possibly TRBD1 (5 bases). CDR3 length equals 16 residues. V shed 2 bases and J shed 4 bases, with 16 bases lying between them. The germline gives CDR1 MNHEY, CDR2 SMNVEV (reference sequence). CDR3 sequence reads: CASSLVLRGGADTQYF. The CDR3 DNA reads as TGTGCCAGCAGTTTAGTATTAAGGGGTGGGGCAGATACGCAGTATTTT.

The chain joins TRBV13 to TRBJ2-6; weak D call: TRBD2 (6 bases). CDR3 length: 15 amino acids. Germline CDR1 and CDR2: PRHDT and FYEKMQ (reference sequence). V was trimmed by 5 bases and J by 1 base, leaving 9 bases between them. DNA of the CDR3: TGTGCCAGCAGCGGCCGGGGGTCTGGGGCCAACGTCCTGACTTTC. Protein: CASSGRGSGANVLTF.

This chain joins TRBV6-1 and TRBJ2-7; D is uncertain. V dropped 6 bases and J dropped 3 bases, with 6 bases sitting between them. In germline, CDR1 is MNHNS, CDR2 SASEGT. This CDR3 has 11 residues. This CDR3 reads CASRTNYEQYF. CDR3 nucleotide sequence: TGTGCCAGCAGGACAAACTACGAGCAGTACTTC.

The chain carries TRBV10-3 and TRBJ1-3, with TRBD1 matching 7 bases. CDR3 length: 16 amino acids. Trimming at V came to 7 bases and at J to 0 bases, leaving 9 bases not matched to a gene. Germline V gene sequence: CDR1 ENHRY, CDR2 SYGVKD. This chain's CDR3 is CAITGNRGVSGNTIYF. CDR3 DNA: TGTGCCATCACCGGCAACAGGGGAGTCTCTGGAAACACCATATATTTT.

The chain is built from TRBV5-1 and TRBJ2-1, with 12 bases fitting TRBD2. Germline V gene lookup returns CDR1 SGHRS and CDR2 YFSETQ. The CDR3 covers 18 residues. J was trimmed by 4 bases and V by 0 bases; bases with no gene match: 8. CDR3 nucleotide sequence: TGCGCCAGCAGCTTGGAGCTAGCGGGGGGGAGACTTTACAATGAGCAGTTCTTC. Residues: CASSLELAGGRLYNEQFF.

This clone was recorded only once. This chain links TRBV19 with TRBJ2-7; D ambiguous. CDR3 size: 13 residues. Germline-derived CDR1 and CDR2 are LNHDA and SQIVND (reference sequence). Trimming stripped 1 base from V and 2 bases from J, with 6 bases between. The CDR3 loop reads CASSIGQAYEQYF. CDR3 sequence (DNA): TGTGCCAGTAGTATAGGGCAGGCCTACGAGCAGTACTTC.

The V and J genes are TRBV19 and TRBJ1-4; 7 positions match TRBD1. V shed 6 bases, J shed 4 bases, and the junction held 17 bases outside the gene matches. From germline, CDR1 is LNHDA and CDR2 SQIVND (reference sequence). The CDR3 sequence is 18 residues long. DNA for the CDR3: TGTGCCAGTAGACCAACGGCGGGACAGCCGTACCGTAATGAAAAACTGTTTTTT. Protein sequence: CASRPTAGQPYRNEKLFF.

This rearrangement joins TRBV7-3 to TRBJ2-2; the match to TRBD1 covers 7 bases. CDR1 is SGHTA and CDR2 is FQGTGA in the germline V gene. The CDR3 loop spans 16 amino acids. The junction had 10 bases not matched to a gene; V was cut back by 7 bases and J by 2 bases. This CDR3 is CASKLEGQVNTGELFF. CDR3 coding DNA: TGTGCCAGCAAGCTGGAAGGACAGGTTAACACCGGGGAGCTGTTTTTT.

The J gene is TRBJ1-5, the V gene TRBV5-6; 10 positions agree with TRBD1. V trimming: 4 bases; J trimming: 4 bases; junction bases outside the gene matches: 2. CDR1 and CDR2 (germline): SGHDT, YYEEEE. The CDR3 consists of 14 residues. The CDR3: CASSRTGGNQPQHF. As DNA, the CDR3 is TGTGCCAGCAGCCGGACAGGGGGAAATCAGCCCCAGCATTTT.

The rearrangement links TRBV9 to TRBJ2-5, with 7 bases aligning to TRBD1. Per germline, CDR1 SGDLS and CDR2 YYNGEE. J gave up 5 bases and V 0 bases, and 10 bases lay outside the gene matches. The CDR3 has 16 residues. CDR3 DNA sequence: TGTGCCAGCAGCGTAGGAGGGGGCTACGTTACGGAGACCCAGTACTTC. Its translation is CASSVGGGYVTETQYF.

The chain combines TRBV30 with TRBJ1-2; D may be TRBD1 (5 bases). The germline gives CDR1 GTSNPN, CDR2 SVGIG (reference sequence). The CDR3 is 14 residues long. The CDR3 DNA follows: TGTGCTCTGGGAGGGCAGGGTACTCGGTATGGCTACACCTTC. It encodes CALGGQGTRYGYTF.

The gene calls are TRBV18 and TRBJ1-1; the D is unclear. V shed 3 bases and J shed 1 base, with 12 bases lying between them. Germline CDR1 reads KGHSH; CDR2 reads LQKENI. The CDR3 sequence is 15 residues long. The CDR3: CASSPTLSSNTEAFF. CDR3 DNA: TGTGCCAGCTCACCTACTCTATCCTCGAACACTGAAGCTTTCTTT.

This sequence joins TRBV11-1 and TRBJ2-7, with TRBD1 as a possible D gene (6 bases). Trimming took 1 base from V and 2 from J, leaving 12 bases between them. This CDR3 contains 15 residues. CDR1 and CDR2 (germline): SGHAT, FQDESV (reference sequence). The CDR3 DNA reads TGTGCCAGCAGCTTAGAGACAGGTACTCCCTACGAGCAGTACTTC. Protein: CASSLETGTPYEQYF. Supplemented by reference TRBV11-1 and TRBJ2-7, the full variable domain reads EAEVAQSPRYKITEKSQAVAFWCDPISGHATLYWYRQILGQGPELLVQFQDESVVDDSQLPKDRFSAERLKGVDSTLKIQPAELGDSAMYLCASSLETGTPYEQYFGPGTRLTVT.

V gene TRBV10-3 combines with J gene TRBJ2-3, with TRBD1 identical over 7 bases. This CDR3 region has 17 residues. Germline V gene sequence: CDR1 ENHRY, CDR2 SYGVKD. J gave up 0 bases and V 3 bases, and 9 bases lay outside the gene matches. The CDR3 reads CAISDVVGTASTDTQYF. Written as DNA, the CDR3 is TGTGCCATCAGTGACGTGGTTGGGACAGCAAGCACAGATACGCAGTATTTT.

The V gene is TRBV5-1, the J gene TRBJ2-3, with 7 positions matching TRBD1. Per the germline V gene, CDR1 is SGHRS and CDR2 is YFSETQ. The CDR3 contains 14 residues. Losses at the gene ends were 0 bases for V and 4 bases for J; bases not matched to a gene: 2. CDR3 sequence: CASSLDRGPDTQYF. The CDR3 coding sequence is TGCGCCAGCAGCTTGGACAGGGGTCCAGATACGCAGTATTTT.

The rearrangement joins TRBV9 to TRBJ2-1; 13 nucleotides match TRBD2. The CDR3 is 15 residues long. From germline, CDR1 is SGDLS and CDR2 YYNGEE. Trimming cost V 3 bases and J 7 bases; bases outside gene matches: 4. CDR3 coding DNA: TGTGCCAGCAGCGCTTGGACTAGCGGGGGAAATGAGCAGTTCTTC. Translation gives CASSAWTSGGNEQFF.